This TCR beta chain was sequenced during a study of CD8 T cells in ankylosing spondylitis. General study points: Roughly eight highly homologous variants made up a TCR beta motif that seemed to typify ankylosing spondylitis blood.

TCRdb re-called the 5' RACE reads through MiXCR, storing one row per CDR3 protein. The table has hundreds of thousands of distinct CDR3 sequences, about an eighth seen once; the top ten hold roughly 0.51%. The V end lost 5 bases, the J end lost 10 bases, and 18 bases lay between the germline ends. CDR1 DFQATT and CDR2 SNEGSKA come from the germline V gene (reference sequence). The CDR3 totals 14 residues. In this sample, this clonotype turned up many times. Its antigen is unknown. Source material: blood, either unsorted or a sorted T cell fraction (not recorded which). This rearrangement joins TRBV20-1 to TRBJ1-6; a weak D match, TRBD1 (5 bases). This receptor was identified in a male donor with ankylosing spondylitis. CDR3 bases: TGCAGTGCTTCGGGTCTTGGGGGTTACTCACCCCTCCACTTT. Translation: CSASGLGGYSPLHF.